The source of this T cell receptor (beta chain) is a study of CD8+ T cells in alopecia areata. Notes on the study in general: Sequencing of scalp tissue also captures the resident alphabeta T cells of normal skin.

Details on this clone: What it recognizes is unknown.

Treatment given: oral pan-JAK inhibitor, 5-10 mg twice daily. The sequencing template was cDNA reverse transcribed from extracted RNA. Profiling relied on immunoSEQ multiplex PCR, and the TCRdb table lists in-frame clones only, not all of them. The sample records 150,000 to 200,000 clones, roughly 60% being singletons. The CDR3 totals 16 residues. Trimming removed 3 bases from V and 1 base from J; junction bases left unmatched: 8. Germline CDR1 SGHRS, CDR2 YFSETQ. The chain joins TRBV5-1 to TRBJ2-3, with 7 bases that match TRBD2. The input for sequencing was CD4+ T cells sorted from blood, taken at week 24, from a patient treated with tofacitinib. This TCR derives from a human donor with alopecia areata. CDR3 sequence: CASSSGLGTGTDTQYF. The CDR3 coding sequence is TGCGCCAGCAGCTCTGGACTAGGGACGGGCACAGATACGCAGTATTTT.